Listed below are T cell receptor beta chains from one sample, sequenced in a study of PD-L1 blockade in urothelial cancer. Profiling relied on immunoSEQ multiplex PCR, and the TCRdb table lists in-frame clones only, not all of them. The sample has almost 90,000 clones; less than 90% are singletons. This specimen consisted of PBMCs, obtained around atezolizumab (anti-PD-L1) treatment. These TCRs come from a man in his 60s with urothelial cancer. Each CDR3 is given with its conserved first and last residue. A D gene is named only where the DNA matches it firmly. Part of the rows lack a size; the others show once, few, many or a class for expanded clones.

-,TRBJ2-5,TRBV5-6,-,TGTGCCAGCAGCTTAGTCGCCCACCCATCGGGGGAGACCCAGTACTTC,CASSLVAHPSGETQYF
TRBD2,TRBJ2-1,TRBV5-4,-,TGTGCCAGCAGCTTCGGGGGGGCTAATGTGGATGAGCAGTTCTTC,CASSFGGANVDEQFF
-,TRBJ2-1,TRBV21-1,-,TGTGCCAGCAGCAAAGGAGGGACTAGCGGGGAGGGCAATGAGCAGTTCTTC,CASSKGGTSGEGNEQFF
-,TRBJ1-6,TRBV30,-,TGTGCCTGTACGAGCTCCTATAATTCACCCCTCCACTTT,CACTSSYNSPLHF
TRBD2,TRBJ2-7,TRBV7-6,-,TGTGCCAGCAGCGCGGGAGGTTACGAGCAGTACTTC,CASSAGGYEQYF
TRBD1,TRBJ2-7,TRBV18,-,TGTGCCAGCTCGACCGGGACAGGGGCCTACGAGCAGTACTTC,CASSTGTGAYEQYF
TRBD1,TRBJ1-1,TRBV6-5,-,TGTGCCAGCAAGTCCCCGCGGACAGGGGGCACTGAAGCTTTCTTT,CASKSPRTGGTEAFF
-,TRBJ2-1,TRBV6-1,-,TGTGCCAGCGGGCGGGGCGAAACCGGCAATGAGCAGTTCTTC,CASGRGETGNEQFF
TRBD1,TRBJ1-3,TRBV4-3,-,TGCGCCAGCAGCCGCCAGACAGGGGGTAGAAACACCATATATTTT,CASSRQTGGRNTIYF
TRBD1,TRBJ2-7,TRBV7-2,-,TGTGCCAGCAGCTCCGAGACAGGGTTCGAGCAGTACTTC,CASSSETGFEQYF
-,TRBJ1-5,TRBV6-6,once,TGTGCCAGCAGACCCGGGAAGATAGGGAATCAGCCCCAGCATTTT,CASRPGKIGNQPQHF
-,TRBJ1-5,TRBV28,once,TGTGCCAGCAGTTCTGAGCCCGAGCCCCAGCATTTT,CASSSEPEPQHF
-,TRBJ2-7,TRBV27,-,TGTGCCAGCAGTTTAAAAAGCGGAGGCTCCTACGAGCAGTACTTC,CASSLKSGGSYEQYF
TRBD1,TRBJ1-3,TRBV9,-,TGTGCCAGCAGTGGGGACAGGGGAAAGAGAAACACCATATATTTT,CASSGDRGKRNTIYF
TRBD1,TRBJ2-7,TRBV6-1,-,TGTGCCAGCAGGGGGGGACAGGGGAGTTCCTACGAGCAGTACTTC,CASRGGQGSSYEQYF
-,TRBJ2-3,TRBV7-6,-,TGTGCCAGCAGCCCAGGGGGGCACACGCAGTATTTT,CASSPGGHTQYF
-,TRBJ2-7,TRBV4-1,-,TGCGCCAGCAGCCAAGATATGGGGCCAGCCTACGAGCAGTACTTC,CASSQDMGPAYEQYF
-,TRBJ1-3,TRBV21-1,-,TGTGCCAGCAGCAAAGAAAAGAGGGAAGCCGGAAACACCATATATTTT,CASSKEKREAGNTIYF
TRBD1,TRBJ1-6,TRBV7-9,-,TGTGCCAGCAGCTTGGGGACAGGAGGCGATTCACCCCTCCACTTT,CASSLGTGGDSPLHF
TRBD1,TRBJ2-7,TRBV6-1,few,TGTGCCAGCAACCCGAGCGGGGACAGGGGTTACGAGCAGTACTTC,CASNPSGDRGYEQYF
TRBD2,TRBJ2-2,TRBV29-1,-,TGCAGCGTTGAACGGGGGGCGAACACCGGGGAGCTGTTTTTT,CSVERGANTGELFF
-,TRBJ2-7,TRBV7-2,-,TGTGCCAGCAGCTTCCTAGGACAACGGCGCGAGCAGTACTTC,CASSFLGQRREQYF
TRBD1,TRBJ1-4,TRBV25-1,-,TGTGCCAGCAGTGCTAGGGGGCTCACAACTAATGAAAAACTGTTTTTT,CASSARGLTTNEKLFF
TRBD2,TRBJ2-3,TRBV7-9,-,TGTGCCAGCAGCTTAGGAGGACTAGCGGGGGGGAAGGGAGCAGATACGCAGTATTTT,CASSLGGLAGGKGADTQYF
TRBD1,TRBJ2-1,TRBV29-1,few,TGCAGCGTTGGAGGACAGGGGGCATGGGAGCAGTTCTTC,CSVGGQGAWEQFF
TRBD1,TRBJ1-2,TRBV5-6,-,TGTGCCAGCACCTTTTGGGGACAGATCTATGGCTACACCTTC,CASTFWGQIYGYTF
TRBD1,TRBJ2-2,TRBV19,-,TGTGCCAGTAGCTTTGGAAACAGGGGAAACACCGGGGAGCTGTTTTTT,CASSFGNRGNTGELFF
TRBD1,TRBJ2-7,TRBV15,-,TGTGCCACCAGCAACCAGGGACAGGGGTATCGCTACGAGCAGTACTTC,CATSNQGQGYRYEQYF
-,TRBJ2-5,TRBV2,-,TGTGCCAGCAGTCGGGCTAGCGAAGAGACCCAGTACTTC,CASSRASEETQYF
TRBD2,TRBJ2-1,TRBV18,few,TGTGCCAGCTCACCACCCGCAGCGGGAGTGGTAGGATACAATGAGCAGTTCTTC,CASSPPAAGVVGYNEQFF
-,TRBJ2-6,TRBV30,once,TGTGCCTGGAGTGCAGCCTGGGGGCAGGGCGGCTTTGGGGCCAACGTCCTGACTTTC,CAWSAAWGQGGFGANVLTF
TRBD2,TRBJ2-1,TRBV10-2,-,TGCGCCACCGGGGGACTAGCGGGGAGGCAGTTCTTC,CATGGLAGRQFF
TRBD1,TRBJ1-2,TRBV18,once,TGTGCCAGCTCACAGGAGGGGGCAGGGAGCTATGGCTACACCTTC,CASSQEGAGSYGYTF
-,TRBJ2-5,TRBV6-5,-,TGTGCCAGCAACCGAGGCGAGACCCAGTACTTC,CASNRGETQYF
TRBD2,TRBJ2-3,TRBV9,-,TGTGCCGGCAGCGGGGGGGGAACAGATACGCAGTATTTT,CAGSGGGTDTQYF
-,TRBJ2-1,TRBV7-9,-,TGTGCCAGCAGCTTACAGGGCAATGAGCAGTTCTTC,CASSLQGNEQFF
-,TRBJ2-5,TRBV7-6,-,TGTGCCAGCAGCCTGGGGGGACCCCAAGAGACCCAGTACTTC,CASSLGGPQETQYF
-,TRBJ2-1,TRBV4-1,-,TGCGCCAGCACCCAAGGGGCTAAGGCGGGGGCCCTCCGCAATGAGCAGTTCTTC,CASTQGAKAGALRNEQFF
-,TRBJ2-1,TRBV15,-,TGTGCCACCAGCAGAAGACTCGAGACCCCCTACAATGAGCAGTTCTTC,CATSRRLETPYNEQFF
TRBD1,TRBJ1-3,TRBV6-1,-,TGTGCCAGCAGTGAGCCGGACAGGGCGGACACCATATATTTT,CASSEPDRADTIYF
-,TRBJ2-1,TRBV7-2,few,TGTGCCAGCTCCCGATACGGGTCAAACAATGAGCAGTTCTTC,CASSRYGSNNEQFF
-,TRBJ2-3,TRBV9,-,TGTGCCAGCAGCGTAGGTGGACTCACAGATACGCAGTATTTT,CASSVGGLTDTQYF
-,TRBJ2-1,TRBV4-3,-,TGCGCCAGCAGCCAAGATCTCGGGTCTTCAAGGGGGAATGAGCAGTTCTTC,CASSQDLGSSRGNEQFF
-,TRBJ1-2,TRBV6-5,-,TGTGCCAGCAGTCGGACACCTTCCAATGGCTACACCTTC,CASSRTPSNGYTF
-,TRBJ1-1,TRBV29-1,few,TGCAGCGCCGTGAACACTGAAGCTTTCTTT,CSAVNTEAFF
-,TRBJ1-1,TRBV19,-,TGTGCCAGTAGTATTTTCGGGGGTCGGACTGAAGCTTTCTTT,CASSIFGGRTEAFF
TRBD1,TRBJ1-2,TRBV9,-,TGTGCCAGCAGCGTCAGTGACAGGGCATCATATGGCTACACCTTC,CASSVSDRASYGYTF
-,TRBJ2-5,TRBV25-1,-,TGTGCCAGCAGTGAAATATTACATCAGGTCCGGGAGGAGACCCAGTACTTC,CASSEILHQVREETQYF
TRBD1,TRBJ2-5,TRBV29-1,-,TGCAGCACATGGACAGGGGGCTCAAGAGAGACCCAGTACTTC,CSTWTGGSRETQYF
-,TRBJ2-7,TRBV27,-,TGTGCCAGCAGTTTGATGACAGGCAGCTCCTACGAGCAGTACTTC,CASSLMTGSSYEQYF
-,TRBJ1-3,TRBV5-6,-,TGTGCCAGCAGCCGAACGGGGGGCTCCAGCTCTGGAAACACCATATATTTT,CASSRTGGSSSGNTIYF
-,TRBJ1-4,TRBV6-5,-,TGTGCCAGCAGTTACTCGAGAGGAGGGCCAGGAGGAAAACTGTTTTTT,CASSYSRGGPGGKLFF